This TCR beta chain was captured in a study of cytomegalovirus exposure and HLA in healthy donors. Both 60 Vbeta primers and 13 Jbeta primers went into the PCR. Assay used: immunoSEQ multiplex PCR; TCRdb lists only in-frame clones, some missing. Seen here are tens of thousands of clones, roughly 80% observed once, and the top ten hold 2.2%. The sequence was obtained from a man in his forties in good health and CMV-seronegative. Sequenced: PBMCs.

In nucleotides, the CDR3 is TGTGCCAGCAGCTCCCAGCGGGAGGGCCGCAGCACCGGGGAGCTGTTTTTT. Its protein is CASSSQREGRSTGELFF. This rearrangement joins TRBV13 to TRBJ2-2; TRBD2 matches at 10 bases. Trimming cost V 4 bases and J 4 bases; bases outside gene matches: 9. Germline V gives CDR1 PRHDT, CDR2 FYEKMQ (reference sequence). This CDR3 region has 17 residues.